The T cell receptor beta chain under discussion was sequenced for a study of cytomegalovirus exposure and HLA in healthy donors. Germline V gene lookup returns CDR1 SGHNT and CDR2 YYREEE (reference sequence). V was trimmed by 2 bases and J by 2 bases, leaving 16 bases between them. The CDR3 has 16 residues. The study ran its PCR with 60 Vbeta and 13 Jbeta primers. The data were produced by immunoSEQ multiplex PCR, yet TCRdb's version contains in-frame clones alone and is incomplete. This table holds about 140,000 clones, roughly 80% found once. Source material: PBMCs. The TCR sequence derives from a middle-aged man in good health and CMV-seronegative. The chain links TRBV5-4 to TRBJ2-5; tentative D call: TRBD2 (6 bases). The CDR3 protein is CASSFKSGTAQETQYF. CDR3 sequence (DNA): TGTGCCAGCAGCTTCAAGTCAGGGACTGCTCAAGAGACCCAGTACTTC.